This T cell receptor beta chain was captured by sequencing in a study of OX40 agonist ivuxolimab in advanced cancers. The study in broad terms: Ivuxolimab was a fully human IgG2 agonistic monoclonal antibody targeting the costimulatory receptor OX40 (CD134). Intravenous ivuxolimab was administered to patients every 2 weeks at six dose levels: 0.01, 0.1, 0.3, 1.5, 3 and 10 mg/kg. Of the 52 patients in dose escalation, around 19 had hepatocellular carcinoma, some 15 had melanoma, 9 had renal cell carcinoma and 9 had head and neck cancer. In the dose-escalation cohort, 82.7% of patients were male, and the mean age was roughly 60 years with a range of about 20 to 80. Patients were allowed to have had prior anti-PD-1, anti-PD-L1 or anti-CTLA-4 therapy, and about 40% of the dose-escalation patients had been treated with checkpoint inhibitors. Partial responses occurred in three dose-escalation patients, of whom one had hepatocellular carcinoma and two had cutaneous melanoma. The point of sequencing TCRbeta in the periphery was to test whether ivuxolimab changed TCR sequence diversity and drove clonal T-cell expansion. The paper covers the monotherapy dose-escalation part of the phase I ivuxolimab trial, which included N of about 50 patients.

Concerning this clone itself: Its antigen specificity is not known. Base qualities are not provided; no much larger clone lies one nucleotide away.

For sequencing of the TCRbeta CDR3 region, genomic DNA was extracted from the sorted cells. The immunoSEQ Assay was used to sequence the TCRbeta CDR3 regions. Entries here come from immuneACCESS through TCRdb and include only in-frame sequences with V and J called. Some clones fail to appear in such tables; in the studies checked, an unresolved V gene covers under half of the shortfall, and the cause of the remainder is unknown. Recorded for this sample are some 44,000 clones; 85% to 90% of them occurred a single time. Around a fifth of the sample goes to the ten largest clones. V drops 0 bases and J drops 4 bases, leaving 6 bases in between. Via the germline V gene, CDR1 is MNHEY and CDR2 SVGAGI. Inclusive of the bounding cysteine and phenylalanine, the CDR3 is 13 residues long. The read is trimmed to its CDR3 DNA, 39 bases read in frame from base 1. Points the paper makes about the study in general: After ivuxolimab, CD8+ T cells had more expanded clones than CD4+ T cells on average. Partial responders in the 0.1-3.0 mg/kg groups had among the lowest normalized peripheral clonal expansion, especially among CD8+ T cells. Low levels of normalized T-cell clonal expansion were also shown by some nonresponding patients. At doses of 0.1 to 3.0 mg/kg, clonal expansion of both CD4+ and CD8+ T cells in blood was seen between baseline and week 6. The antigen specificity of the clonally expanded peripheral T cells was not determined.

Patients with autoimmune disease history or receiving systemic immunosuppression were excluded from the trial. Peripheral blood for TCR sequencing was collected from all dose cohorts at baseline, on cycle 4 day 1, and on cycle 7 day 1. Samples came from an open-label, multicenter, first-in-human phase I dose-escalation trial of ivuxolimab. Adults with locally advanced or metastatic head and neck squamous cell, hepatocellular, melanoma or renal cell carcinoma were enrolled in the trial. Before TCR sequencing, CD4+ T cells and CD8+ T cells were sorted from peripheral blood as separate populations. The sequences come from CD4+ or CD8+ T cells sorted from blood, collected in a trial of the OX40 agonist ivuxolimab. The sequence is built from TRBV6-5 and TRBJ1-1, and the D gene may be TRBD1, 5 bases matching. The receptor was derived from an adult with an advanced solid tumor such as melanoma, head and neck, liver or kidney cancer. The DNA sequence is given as TGTGCCAGCAGTTACTCGGGGACCACTGAAGCTTTCTTT. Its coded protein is CASSYSGTTEAFF.